These 10 T cell receptor beta chains came from one sample sequenced in a study of graft-versus-host responses after intestinal transplantation. Measured with immunoSEQ multiplex PCR; TCRdb has only the in-frame clones, and not every one. The sample contains 35,000 to 50,000 clones, about 95% of which appear only once. This specimen was PBMCs, taken more than 310 days after intestinal transplant. The receptor set was obtained from a human patient who received an intestinal transplant, so some T cells may come from the graft donor.

V is TRBV11-1 and J is TRBJ2-2, with 9 bases matching TRBD1. The CDR3 is made up of 16 amino acids. With 1 base clipped from V and 2 bases from J, the junction kept 2 bases outside the gene matches. Germline V gives CDR1 SGHAT, CDR2 FQDESV (reference sequence). CDR3 amino acids: CASSLVTGGNTGELFF. CDR3 coding DNA: TGTGCCAGCAGCTTAGTCACAGGGGGCAACACCGGGGAGCTGTTTTTT.

The gene calls are TRBV6-4 and TRBJ1-2, with TRBD1 as a possible D gene (5 bases). From germline, CDR1 is MRHNA and CDR2 SNTAGT. V was clipped by 5 bases and J by 3 bases, with 19 bases between them. The CDR3 spans 16 residues. In nucleotides, the CDR3 is TGTGCCAGCAGTCTAACCCAGGGTAATCGGTACTATGGCTACACCTTC. It yields the protein CASSLTQGNRYYGYTF.

The CDR3 DNA reads TGTGCCAGCAGCTTAGGGACAACTCCTAACTATGGCTACACCTTC. Residues: CASSLGTTPNYGYTF. The chain is built from TRBV9 and TRBJ1-2, with a weak D call TRBD1 (6 bases). The V end was cut by 4 bases, the J end by 0 bases, with 13 bases between. The CDR3 runs 15 residues. In germline, CDR1 is SGDLS, CDR2 YYNGEE.

This clone was found once. This sequence joins TRBV28 and TRBJ1-1; possibly TRBD1 for D (6 bases). This CDR3 is 15 amino acids long. The V gene's germline CDR1 is MDHEN and CDR2 SYDVKM. V lost 6 bases, J lost 0 bases, and 14 bases lay in between. CDR3 residues: CASRPADSLNTEAFF. The CDR3 bases are TGTGCCAGCAGGCCTGCGGACAGCTTGAACACTGAAGCTTTCTTT.

The chain is built from TRBV5-1 and TRBJ2-2; D gene unclear. CDR3 length: 14 residues. Germline CDR1 and CDR2: SGHRS and YFSETQ. Trimming stripped 0 bases from V and 1 base from J, with 4 bases between. In nucleotides, the CDR3 is TGCGCCAGCAGCTTGGCCCTGAACACCGGGGAGCTGTTTTTT. Amino acid sequence: CASSLALNTGELFF. Combining the CDR3 with reference TRBV5-1 and TRBJ2-2 gives the whole variable domain KAGVTQTPRYLIKTRGQQVTLSCSPISGHRSVSWYQQTPGQGLQFLFEYFSETQRNKGNFPGRFSGRQFSNSRSEMNVSTLELGDSALYLCASSLALNTGELFFGEGSRLTVL.

This clone has a single count. V usage is TRBV5-1 and J usage is TRBJ2-7; 8 bases map to TRBD2. Per the germline V gene, CDR1 is SGHRS and CDR2 is YFSETQ. CDR3 length equals 14 residues. Unmatched junction bases numbered 5, after V lost 4 bases and J lost 2 bases. The CDR3 region has the DNA TGCGCCAGCAGCCCGGGACTAGTTACCTACGAGCAGTACTTC. Encoded protein: CASSPGLVTYEQYF.

This chain connects TRBV6-1 to TRBJ1-2; maybe TRBD1 (6 bases). The CDR3 is 14 residues long. V was pared by 3 bases and J by 4 bases, with 12 bases between. Germline V gene data show CDR1 as MNHNS and CDR2 as SASEGT. CDR3 DNA sequence: TGTGCCAGCAGTGAGGGGGCGCTGGGCTATGGCTACACCTTC. The encoded protein is CASSEGALGYGYTF.

The J gene is TRBJ2-1, the V gene TRBV5-1; D gene uncertain. The CDR3 contains 15 residues. Between the trimmed V and J ends, which lost 0 bases and 0 bases, there was a span of 7 bases. Germline V gene sequence: CDR1 SGHRS, CDR2 YFSETQ. The CDR3 here is CASSLGTASYNEQFF. CDR3 coding DNA: TGCGCCAGCAGCTTGGGGACCGCCTCCTACAATGAGCAGTTCTTC. The full variable domain, with the rest looked up from reference TRBV5-1 and TRBJ2-1, is KAGVTQTPRYLIKTRGQQVTLSCSPISGHRSVSWYQQTPGQGLQFLFEYFSETQRNKGNFPGRFSGRQFSNSRSEMNVSTLELGDSALYLCASSLGTASYNEQFFGPGTRLTVL.

The chain carries TRBV5-1 and TRBJ2-7, with 9 bases matching TRBD1. The CDR3 covers 13 residues. The ends lost 4 bases at V and 6 bases at J; junction bases unmatched: 5. Germline V gene lookup returns CDR1 SGHRS and CDR2 YFSETQ. This chain's CDR3 is CASSPGQGFEQYF. CDR3 coding DNA: TGCGCCAGCAGCCCGGGACAGGGATTCGAGCAGTACTTC.

The CDR3 spells CASSLSTHFQGYTF. CDR3 DNA sequence: TGTGCCAGCAGCTTATCTACGCATTTCCAGGGCTACACCTTC. The chain joins TRBV7-9 to TRBJ1-2, with D hard to call. CDR1 is SEHNR and CDR2 is FQNEAQ in the germline V gene (reference sequence). The CDR3 is 14 residues long. Trimming left V 2 bases short and J 8 bases short, with 15 bases between.